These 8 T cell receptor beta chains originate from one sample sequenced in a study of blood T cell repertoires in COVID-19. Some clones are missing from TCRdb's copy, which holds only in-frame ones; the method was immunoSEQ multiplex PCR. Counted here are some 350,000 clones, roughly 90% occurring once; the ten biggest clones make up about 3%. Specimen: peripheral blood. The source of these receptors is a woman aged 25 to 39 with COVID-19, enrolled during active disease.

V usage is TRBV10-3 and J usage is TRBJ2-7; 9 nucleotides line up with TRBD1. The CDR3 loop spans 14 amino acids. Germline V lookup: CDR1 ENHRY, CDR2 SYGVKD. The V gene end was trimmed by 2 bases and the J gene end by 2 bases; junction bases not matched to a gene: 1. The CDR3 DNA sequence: TGTGCCATCAGTGAGGGACAGGGGACCTACGAGCAGTACGTC. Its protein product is CAISEGQGTYEQYV.

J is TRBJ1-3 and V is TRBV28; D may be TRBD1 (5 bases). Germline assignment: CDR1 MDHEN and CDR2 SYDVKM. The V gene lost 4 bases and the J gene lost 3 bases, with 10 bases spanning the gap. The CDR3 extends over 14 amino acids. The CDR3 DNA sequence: TGTGCCAGCAGTTCCCCAGGGAATGGAAACACCATATATTTT. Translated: CASSSPGNGNTIYF.

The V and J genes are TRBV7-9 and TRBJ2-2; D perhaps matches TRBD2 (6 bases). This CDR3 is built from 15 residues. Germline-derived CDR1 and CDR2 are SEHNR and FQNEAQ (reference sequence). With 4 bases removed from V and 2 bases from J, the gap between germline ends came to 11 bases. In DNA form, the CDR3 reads TGTGCCAGCAGCTCGGGGGTTGAAAACACCGGGGAGCTGTTTTTT. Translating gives CASSSGVENTGELFF. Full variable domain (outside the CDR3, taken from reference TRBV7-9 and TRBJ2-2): DTGVSQNPRHKITKRGQNVTFRCDPISEHNRLYWYRQTLGQGPEFLTYFQNEAQLEKSRLLSDRFSAERPKGSFSTLEIQRTEQGDSAMYLCASSSGVENTGELFFGEGSRLTVL.

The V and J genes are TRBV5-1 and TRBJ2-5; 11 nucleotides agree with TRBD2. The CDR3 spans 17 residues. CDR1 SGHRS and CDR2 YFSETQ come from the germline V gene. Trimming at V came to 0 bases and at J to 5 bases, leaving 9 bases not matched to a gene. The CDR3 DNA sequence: TGCGCCAGCAGCTTGGTGGCTAGCGGGGGGCCAGGGGAGACCCAGTACTTC. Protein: CASSLVASGGPGETQYF.

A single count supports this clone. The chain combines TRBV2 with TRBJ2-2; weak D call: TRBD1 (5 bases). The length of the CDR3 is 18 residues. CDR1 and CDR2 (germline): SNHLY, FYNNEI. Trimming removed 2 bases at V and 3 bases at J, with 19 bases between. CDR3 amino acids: CASSESLSGREYTGELFF. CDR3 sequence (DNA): TGTGCCAGCAGTGAAAGTCTGTCGGGCAGGGAATACACCGGGGAGCTGTTTTTT.

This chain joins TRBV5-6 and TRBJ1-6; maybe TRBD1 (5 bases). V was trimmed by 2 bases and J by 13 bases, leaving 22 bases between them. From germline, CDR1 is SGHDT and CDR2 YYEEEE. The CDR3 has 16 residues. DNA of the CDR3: TGTGCCAGCAGCTTTCCCGACAGTTCTTTCGGATCCCCCCTCCACTTT. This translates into CASSFPDSSFGSPLHF. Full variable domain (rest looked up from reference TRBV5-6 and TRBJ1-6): DAGVTQSPTHLIKTRGQQVTLRCSPKSGHDTVSWYQQALGQGPQFIFQYYEEEERQRGNFPDRFSGHQFPNYSSELNVNALLLGDSALYLCASSFPDSSFGSPLHFGNGTRLTVT.

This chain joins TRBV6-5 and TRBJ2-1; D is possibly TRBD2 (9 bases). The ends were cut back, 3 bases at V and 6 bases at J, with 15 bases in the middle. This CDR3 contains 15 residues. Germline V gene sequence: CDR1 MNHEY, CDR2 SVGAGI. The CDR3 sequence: CASSYLAGTGNEQFF. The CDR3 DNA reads TGTGCCAGCAGTTATCTAGCGGGGACAGGCAATGAGCAGTTCTTC.

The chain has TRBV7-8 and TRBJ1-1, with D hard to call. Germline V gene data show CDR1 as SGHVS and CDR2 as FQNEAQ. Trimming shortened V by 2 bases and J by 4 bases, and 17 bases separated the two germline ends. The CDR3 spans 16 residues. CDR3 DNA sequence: TGTGCCAGCAGCTTAATGTCGGGAACATGGGTCACTGAAGCTTTCTTT. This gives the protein CASSLMSGTWVTEAFF. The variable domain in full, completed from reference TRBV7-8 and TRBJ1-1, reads GAGVSQSPRYKVAKRGQDVALRCDPISGHVSLFWYQQALGQGPEFLTYFQNEAQLDKSGLPSDRFFAERPEGSVSTLKIQRTQQEDSAVYLCASSLMSGTWVTEAFFGQGTRLTVV.